This T cell receptor (beta chain) was obtained from a study of technical replicates of blood from a handful of donors. The protocol was immunoSEQ multiplex PCR, while the TCRdb copy is restricted to in-frame clones and leaves out a portion. The sample has over 60,000 clones; around 93% are singletons. Germline loops: CDR1 SNHLY, CDR2 FYNNEI. This CDR3 is 15 amino acids long. V lost 2 bases and J 4 bases, leaving 12 bases between the germline ends. Material for sequencing was T cells isolated from PBMCs. This sequence was found in a human donor in good health. The chain joins TRBV2 to TRBJ1-3; perhaps TRBD1 as D (5 bases). CDR3 DNA sequence: TGTGCCAGCAGTGAACAAGACAGCCAAGGAAACACCATATATTTT. This gives the protein CASSEQDSQGNTIYF. The whole variable domain, remainder taken from reference TRBV2 and TRBJ1-3, is EPEVTQTPSHQVTQMGQEVILRCVPISNHLYFYWYRQILGQKVEFLVSFYNNEISEKSEIFDDQFSVERPDGSNFTLKIRSTKLEDSAMYFCASSEQDSQGNTIYFGEGSWLTVV.